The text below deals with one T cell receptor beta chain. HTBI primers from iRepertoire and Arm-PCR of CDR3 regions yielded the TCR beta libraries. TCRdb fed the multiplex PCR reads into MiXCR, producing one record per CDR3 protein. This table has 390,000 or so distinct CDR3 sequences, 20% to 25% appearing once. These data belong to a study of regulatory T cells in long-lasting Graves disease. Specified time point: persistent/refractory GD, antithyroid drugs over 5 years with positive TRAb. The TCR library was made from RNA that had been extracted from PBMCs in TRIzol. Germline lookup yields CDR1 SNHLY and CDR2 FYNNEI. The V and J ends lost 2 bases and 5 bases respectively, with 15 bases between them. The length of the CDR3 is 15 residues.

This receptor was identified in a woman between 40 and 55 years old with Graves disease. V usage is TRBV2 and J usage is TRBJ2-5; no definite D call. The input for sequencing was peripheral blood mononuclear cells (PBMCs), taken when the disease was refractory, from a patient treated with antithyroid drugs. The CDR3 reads CASSEPVTTGETQYF. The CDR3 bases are TGTGCCAGCAGTGAACCAGTCACGACCGGGGAGACCCAGTACTTC.